This record concerns one TCR beta chain sequence. Its antigen is unknown. Libraries were made from TCR beta cDNA, and they carried unique molecular identifiers. TCRdb used MiXCR to reprocess the PCR reads, holding one entry per CDR3 protein. The sample holds hundreds of thousands of distinct CDR3 sequences; less than 35% are singletons and the top ten take around 0.56%. This entry belongs to a study of post-analysis software for immune sequencing data. Germline CDR1 SGHRS, CDR2 YFSETQ. The CDR3 is made up of 18 amino acids. V was pared by 2 bases and J by 1 base, with 7 bases of the junction left unmatched. Study-wide results and limits: Roughly five TRBV segments were more frequent in patients than controls; TRBV5-6, TRBV5-1 and TRBV20-1 belonged to this group. Normalized Chao1 diversity was significantly reduced in patients versus controls.

Sequences were obtained from blood. V and J are TRBV5-1 and TRBJ2-6, with 9 nucleotides matching TRBD1. The clonotype comes from a girl between 5 and 17 years old with multiple sclerosis. In DNA, the CDR3 is TGCGCCAGCAGCTTACCCGGGACAGGGTTATCTGGGGCCAACGTCCTGACTTTC. This encodes CASSLPGTGLSGANVLTF. The full variable domain, its missing parts supplied by reference TRBV5-1 and TRBJ2-6, is KAGVTQTPRYLIKTRGQQVTLSCSPISGHRSVSWYQQTPGQGLQFLFEYFSETQRNKGNFPGRFSGRQFSNSRSEMNVSTLELGDSALYLCASSLPGTGLSGANVLTFGAGSRLTVL.